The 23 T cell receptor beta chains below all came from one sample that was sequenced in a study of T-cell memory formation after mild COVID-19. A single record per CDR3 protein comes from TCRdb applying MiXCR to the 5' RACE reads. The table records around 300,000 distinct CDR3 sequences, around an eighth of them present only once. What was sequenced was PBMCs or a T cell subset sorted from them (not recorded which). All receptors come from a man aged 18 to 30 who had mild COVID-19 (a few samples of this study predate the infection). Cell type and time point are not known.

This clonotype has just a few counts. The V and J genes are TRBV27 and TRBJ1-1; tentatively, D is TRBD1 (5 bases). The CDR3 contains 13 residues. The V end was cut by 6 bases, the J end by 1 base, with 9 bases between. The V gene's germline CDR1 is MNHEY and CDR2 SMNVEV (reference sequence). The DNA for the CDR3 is TGTGCCAGCAGATTACAGGAGAACACTGAAGCTTTCTTT. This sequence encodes CASRLQENTEAFF.

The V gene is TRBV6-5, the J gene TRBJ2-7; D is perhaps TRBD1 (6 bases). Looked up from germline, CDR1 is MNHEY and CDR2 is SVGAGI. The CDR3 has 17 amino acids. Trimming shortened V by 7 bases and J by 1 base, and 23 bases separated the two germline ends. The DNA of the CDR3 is TGTGCCAGCATTCTAACACCGTCCGGGACACCGTCCTACGAGCAGTACTTC. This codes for CASILTPSGTPSYEQYF.

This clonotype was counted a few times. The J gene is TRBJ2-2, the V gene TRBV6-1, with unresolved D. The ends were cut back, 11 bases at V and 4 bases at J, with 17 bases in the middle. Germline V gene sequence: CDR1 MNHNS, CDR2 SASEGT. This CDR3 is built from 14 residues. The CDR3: CAVALNGFTGELFF. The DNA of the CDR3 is TGTGCCGTGGCTCTTAATGGTTTCACCGGGGAGCTGTTTTTT.

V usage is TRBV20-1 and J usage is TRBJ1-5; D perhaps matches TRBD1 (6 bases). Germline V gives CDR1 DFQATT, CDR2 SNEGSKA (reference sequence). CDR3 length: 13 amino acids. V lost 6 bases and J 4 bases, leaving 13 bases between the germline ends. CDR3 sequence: CSARTGLNQPQHF. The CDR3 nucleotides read TGCAGTGCCAGAACAGGGTTGAATCAGCCCCAGCATTTT.

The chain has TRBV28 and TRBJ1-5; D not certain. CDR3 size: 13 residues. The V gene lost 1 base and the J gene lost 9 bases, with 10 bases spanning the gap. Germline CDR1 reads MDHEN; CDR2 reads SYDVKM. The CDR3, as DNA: TGTGCCAGCAGTTTATCGTGGGCCCTGCCCCAGCATTTT. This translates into CASSLSWALPQHF.

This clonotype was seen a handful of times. The CDR3 loop reads CASNGGFNSPLHF. The CDR3 nucleotides are TGCGCCAGTAATGGGGGATTTAATTCACCCCTCCACTTT. This sequence joins TRBV5-1 and TRBJ1-6; a weak D match, TRBD1 (5 bases). CDR1 is SGHRS, CDR2 YFSETQ, per germline. The CDR3 has 13 amino acids. The V end was cut by 8 bases, the J end by 6 bases, with 12 bases between.

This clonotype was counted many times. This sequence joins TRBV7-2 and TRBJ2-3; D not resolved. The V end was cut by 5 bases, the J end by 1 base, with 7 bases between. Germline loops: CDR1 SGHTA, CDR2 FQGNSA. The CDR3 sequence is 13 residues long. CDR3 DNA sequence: TGTGCCAGCAGCGTCCGGGGCACAGATACGCAGTATTTT. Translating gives CASSVRGTDTQYF.

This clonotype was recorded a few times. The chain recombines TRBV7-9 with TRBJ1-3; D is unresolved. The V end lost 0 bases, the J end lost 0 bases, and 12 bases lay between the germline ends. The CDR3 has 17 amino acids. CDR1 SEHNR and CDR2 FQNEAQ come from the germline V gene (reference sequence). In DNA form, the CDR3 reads TGTGCCAGCAGCTTAGCGCTAAACCGAGACTCTGGAAACACCATATATTTT. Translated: CASSLALNRDSGNTIYF.

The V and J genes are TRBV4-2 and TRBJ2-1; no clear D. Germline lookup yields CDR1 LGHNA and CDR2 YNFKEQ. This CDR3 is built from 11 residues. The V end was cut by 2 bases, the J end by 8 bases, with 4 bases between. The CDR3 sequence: CASSQTYEQFF. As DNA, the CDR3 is TGTGCCAGCAGCCAAACATATGAGCAGTTCTTC.

CDR3 sequence reads: CASSPSGQGPRELFF. CDR3 DNA: TGTGCCAGCAGCCCCTCGGGACAGGGGCCCCGGGAGCTGTTTTTT. The chain recombines TRBV12-3 or TRBV12-4 with TRBJ2-2, with 10 bases that match TRBD1. This CDR3 contains 15 residues. Trimming cost V 6 bases and J 9 bases; bases outside gene matches: 10.

CDR3 DNA: TGCGCCAGCAGCCTGGGGAGGGGGGGCGTCACTGAAGCTTTCTTT. Protein sequence: CASSLGRGGVTEAFF. The V call is TRBV4-3, the J call TRBJ1-1; D is perhaps TRBD1 (6 bases). Germline values: CDR1 LGHNA, CDR2 YSLEER. Between the trimmed V and J ends, which lost 4 bases and 4 bases, there was a span of 16 bases. The CDR3 covers 15 residues.

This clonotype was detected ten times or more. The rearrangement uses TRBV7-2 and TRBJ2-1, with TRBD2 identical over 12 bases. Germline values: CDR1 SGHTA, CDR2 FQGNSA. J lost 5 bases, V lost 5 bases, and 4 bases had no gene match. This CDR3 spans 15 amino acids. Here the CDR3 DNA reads TGTGCCAGCAGCCACGGACTAGCGGGGAACAATGAGCAGTTCTTC. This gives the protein CASSHGLAGNNEQFF. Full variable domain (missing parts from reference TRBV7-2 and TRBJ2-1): GAGVSQSPSNKVTEKGKDVELRCDPISGHTALYWYRQSLGQGLEFLIYFQGNSAPDKSGLPSDRFSAERTGGSVSTLTIQRTQQEDSAVYLCASSHGLAGNNEQFFGPGTRLTVL.

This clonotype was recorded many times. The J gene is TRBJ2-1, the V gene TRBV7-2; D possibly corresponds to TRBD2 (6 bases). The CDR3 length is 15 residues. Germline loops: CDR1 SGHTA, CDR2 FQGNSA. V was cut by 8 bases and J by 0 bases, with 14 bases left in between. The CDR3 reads CASGADGSSYNEQFF. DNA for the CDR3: TGTGCCAGCGGCGCAGACGGGAGCTCCTACAATGAGCAGTTCTTC.

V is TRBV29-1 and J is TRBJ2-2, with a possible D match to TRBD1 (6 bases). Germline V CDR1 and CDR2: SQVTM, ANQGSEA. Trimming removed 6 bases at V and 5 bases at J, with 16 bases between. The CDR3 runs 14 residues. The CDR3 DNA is TGCAGCGTGTGGACAGTCGGAGGTACCGGGGAGCTGTTTTTT. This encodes CSVWTVGGTGELFF.

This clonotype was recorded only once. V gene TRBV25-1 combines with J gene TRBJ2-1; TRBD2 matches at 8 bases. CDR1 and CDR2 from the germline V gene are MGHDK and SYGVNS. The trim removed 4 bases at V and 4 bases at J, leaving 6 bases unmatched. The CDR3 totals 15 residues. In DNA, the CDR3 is TGTGCCAGCAGTGGTCCGGGGGGGGGATACAATGAGCAGTTCTTC. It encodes CASSGPGGGYNEQFF. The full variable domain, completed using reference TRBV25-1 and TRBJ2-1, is EADIYQTPRYLVIGTGKKITLECSQTMGHDKMYWYQQDPGMELHLIHYSYGVNSTEKGDLSSESTVSRIRTEHFPLTLESARPSHTSQYLCASSGPGGGYNEQFFGPGTRLTVL.

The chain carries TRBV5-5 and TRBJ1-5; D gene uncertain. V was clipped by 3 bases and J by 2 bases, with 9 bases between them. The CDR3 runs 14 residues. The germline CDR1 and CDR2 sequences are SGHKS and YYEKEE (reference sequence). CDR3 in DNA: TGTGCCAGCAGCTCTCAACGGGGCAATCAGCCCCAGCATTTT. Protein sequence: CASSSQRGNQPQHF.

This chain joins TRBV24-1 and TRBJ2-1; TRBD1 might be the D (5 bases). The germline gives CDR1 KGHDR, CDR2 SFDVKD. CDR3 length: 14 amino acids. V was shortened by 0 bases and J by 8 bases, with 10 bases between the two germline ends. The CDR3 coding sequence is TGTGCCACCAGTGATTTGGGCAGGGCCGATGAGCAGTTCTTC. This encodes CATSDLGRADEQFF.

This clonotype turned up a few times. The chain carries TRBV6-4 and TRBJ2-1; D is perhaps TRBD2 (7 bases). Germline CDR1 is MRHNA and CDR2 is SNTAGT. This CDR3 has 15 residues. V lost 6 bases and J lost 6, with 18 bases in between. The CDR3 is CASSAGWGGLNEQFF. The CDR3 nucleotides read TGTGCCAGCAGCGCCGGGTGGGGGGGCCTCAATGAGCAGTTCTTC.

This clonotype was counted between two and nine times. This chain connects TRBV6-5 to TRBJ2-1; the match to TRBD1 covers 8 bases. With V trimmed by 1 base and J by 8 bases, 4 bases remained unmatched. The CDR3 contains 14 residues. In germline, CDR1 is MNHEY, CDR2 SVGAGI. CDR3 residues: CASSYWQGADEQFF. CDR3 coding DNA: TGTGCCAGCAGTTACTGGCAGGGGGCCGATGAGCAGTTCTTC.

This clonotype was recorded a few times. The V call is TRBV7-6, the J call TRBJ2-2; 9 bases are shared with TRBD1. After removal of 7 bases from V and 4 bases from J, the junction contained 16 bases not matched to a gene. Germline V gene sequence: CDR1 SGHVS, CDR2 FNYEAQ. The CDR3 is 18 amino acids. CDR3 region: CASTRTLGGQGSTGELFF. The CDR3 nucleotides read TGTGCCAGCACTAGAACCCTCGGGGGACAGGGCAGCACCGGGGAGCTGTTTTTT.

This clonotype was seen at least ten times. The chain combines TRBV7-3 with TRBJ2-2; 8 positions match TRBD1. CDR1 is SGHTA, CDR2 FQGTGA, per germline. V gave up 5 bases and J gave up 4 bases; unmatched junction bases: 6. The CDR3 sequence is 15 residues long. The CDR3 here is CASSLGQGSTGELFF. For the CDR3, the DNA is TGTGCCAGCAGCCTCGGACAGGGAAGCACCGGGGAGCTGTTTTTT.

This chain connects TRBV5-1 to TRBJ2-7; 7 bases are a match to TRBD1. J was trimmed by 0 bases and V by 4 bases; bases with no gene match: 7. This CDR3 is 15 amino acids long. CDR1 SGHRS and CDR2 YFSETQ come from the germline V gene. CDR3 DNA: TGCGCCAGCAGCCCGACAGGGCGCAGCTCCTACGAGCAGTACGTC. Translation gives CASSPTGRSSYEQYV.

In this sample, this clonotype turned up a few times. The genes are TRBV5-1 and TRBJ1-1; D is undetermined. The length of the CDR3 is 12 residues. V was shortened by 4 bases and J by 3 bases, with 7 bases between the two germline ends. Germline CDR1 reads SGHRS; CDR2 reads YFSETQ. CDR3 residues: CASSIPDTEAFF. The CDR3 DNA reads TGCGCCAGCAGCATTCCGGACACTGAAGCTTTCTTT.